The TCR beta chain described here comes from a study of blood T cell repertoires in COVID-19. CDR1 and CDR2 (germline): SSHAT, FNYEAQ (reference sequence). The CDR3 has 15 residues. The germline V and J ends were trimmed by 5 bases and 8 bases, with 18 bases remaining between them. Assay used: immunoSEQ multiplex PCR; TCRdb lists only in-frame clones, some missing. This table has fewer than 250,000 clones, about 89% appearing once. V usage is TRBV7-7 and J usage is TRBJ1-4; a weak D match, TRBD1 (6 bases). The sample was peripheral blood. The source is a middle-aged woman with acute or convalescent COVID-19. CDR3 in amino acids: CASSAGSGHAEKLFF. Here the CDR3 DNA reads TGTGCCAGCAGCGCGGGTTCGGGACACGCCGAAAAACTGTTTTTT.